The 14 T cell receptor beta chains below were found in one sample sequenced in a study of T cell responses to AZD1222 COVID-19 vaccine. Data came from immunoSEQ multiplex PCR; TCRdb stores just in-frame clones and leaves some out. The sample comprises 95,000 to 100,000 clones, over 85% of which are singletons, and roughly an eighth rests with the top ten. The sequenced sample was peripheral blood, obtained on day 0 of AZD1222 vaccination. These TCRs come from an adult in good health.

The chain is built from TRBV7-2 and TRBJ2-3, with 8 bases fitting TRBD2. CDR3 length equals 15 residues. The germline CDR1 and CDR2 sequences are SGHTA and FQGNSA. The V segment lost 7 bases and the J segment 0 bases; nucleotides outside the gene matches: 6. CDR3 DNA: TGTGCCAGCACCGTTAGCGGGACTAGCACAGATACGCAGTATTTT. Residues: CASTVSGTSTDTQYF.

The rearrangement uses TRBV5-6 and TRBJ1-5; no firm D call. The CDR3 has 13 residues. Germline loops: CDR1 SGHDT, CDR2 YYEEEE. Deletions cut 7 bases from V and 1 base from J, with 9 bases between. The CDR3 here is CASSYGSNQPQHF. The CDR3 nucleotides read TGTGCCAGCTCTTACGGAAGCAATCAGCCCCAGCATTTT.

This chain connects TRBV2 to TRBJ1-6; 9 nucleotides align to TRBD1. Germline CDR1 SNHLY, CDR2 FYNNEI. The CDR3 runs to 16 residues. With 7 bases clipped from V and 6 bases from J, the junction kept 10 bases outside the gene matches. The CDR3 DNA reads TGTGCCAGCATCGACGACAGGGGGATTGGTAATTCACCCCTCCACTTT. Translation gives CASIDDRGIGNSPLHF.

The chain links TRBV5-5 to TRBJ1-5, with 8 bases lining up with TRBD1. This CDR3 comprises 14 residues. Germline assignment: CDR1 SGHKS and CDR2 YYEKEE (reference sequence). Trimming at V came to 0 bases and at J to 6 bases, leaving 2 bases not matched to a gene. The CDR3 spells CASSLAGGGQPQHF. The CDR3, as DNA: TGTGCCAGCAGCTTGGCAGGGGGCGGTCAGCCCCAGCATTTT.

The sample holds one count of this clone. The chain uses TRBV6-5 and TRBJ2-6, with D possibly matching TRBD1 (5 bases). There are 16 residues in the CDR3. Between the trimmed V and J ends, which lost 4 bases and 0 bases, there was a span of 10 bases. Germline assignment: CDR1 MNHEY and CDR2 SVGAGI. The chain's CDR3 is CASSSGFSSGANVLTF. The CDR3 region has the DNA TGTGCCAGCAGTTCAGGGTTTAGCTCTGGGGCCAACGTCCTGACTTTC.

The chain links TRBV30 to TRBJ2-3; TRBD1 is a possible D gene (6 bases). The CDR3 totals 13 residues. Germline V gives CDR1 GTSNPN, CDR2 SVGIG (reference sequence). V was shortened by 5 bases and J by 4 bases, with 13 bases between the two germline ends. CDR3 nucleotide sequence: TGTGCCTGGGACAGGCTTAGGGCAGATACGCAGTATTTT. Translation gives CAWDRLRADTQYF.

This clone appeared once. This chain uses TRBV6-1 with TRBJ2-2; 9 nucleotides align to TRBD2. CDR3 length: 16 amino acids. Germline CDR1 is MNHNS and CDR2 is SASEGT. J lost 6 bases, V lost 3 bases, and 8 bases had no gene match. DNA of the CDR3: TGTGCCAGCAGTGATGCGGGAGGGGCTAAGGCCGGGGAGCTGTTTTTT. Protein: CASSDAGGAKAGELFF.

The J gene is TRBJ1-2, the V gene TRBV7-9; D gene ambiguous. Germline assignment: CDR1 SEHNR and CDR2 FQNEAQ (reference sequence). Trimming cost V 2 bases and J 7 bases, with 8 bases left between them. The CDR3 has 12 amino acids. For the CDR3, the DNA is TGTGCCAGCAGCTTATTAGCATTTGGCTACACCTTC. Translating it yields CASSLLAFGYTF.

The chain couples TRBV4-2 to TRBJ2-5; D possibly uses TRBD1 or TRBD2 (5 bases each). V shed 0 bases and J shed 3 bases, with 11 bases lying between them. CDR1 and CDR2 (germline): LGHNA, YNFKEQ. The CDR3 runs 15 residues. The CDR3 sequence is CASSQDRVGEETQYF. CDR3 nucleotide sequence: TGTGCCAGCAGCCAAGATCGGGTGGGGGAAGAGACCCAGTACTTC.

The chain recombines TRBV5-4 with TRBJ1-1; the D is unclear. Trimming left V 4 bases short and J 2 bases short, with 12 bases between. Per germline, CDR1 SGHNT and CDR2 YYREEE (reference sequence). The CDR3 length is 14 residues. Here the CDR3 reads CASSTYGVNTEAFF. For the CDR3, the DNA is TGTGCCAGCAGCACCTACGGAGTCAACACTGAAGCTTTCTTT.

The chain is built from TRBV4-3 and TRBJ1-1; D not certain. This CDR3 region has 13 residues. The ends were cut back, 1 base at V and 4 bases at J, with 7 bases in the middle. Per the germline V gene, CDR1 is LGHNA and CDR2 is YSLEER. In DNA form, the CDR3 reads TGCGCCAGCAGCCAAGTCTGGGGCACTGAAGCTTTCTTT. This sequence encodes CASSQVWGTEAFF.

CDR3 in amino acids: CASTLGVQLYGYTF. The DNA for the CDR3 is TGTGCCAGCACCCTCGGCGTCCAATTATATGGCTACACCTTC. The chain joins TRBV7-9 to TRBJ1-2; D is unresolved. There are 14 residues in the CDR3. The V gene lost 7 bases and the J gene lost 5 bases, with 17 bases spanning the gap. Per germline, CDR1 SEHNR and CDR2 FQNEAQ (reference sequence).

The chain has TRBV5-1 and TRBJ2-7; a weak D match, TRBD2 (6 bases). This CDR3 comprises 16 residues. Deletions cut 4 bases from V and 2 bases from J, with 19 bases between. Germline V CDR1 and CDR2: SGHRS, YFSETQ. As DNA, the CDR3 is TGCGCCAGCAGCCCGTCTTTCGAGGGGAGGACCTACGAGCAGTACTTC. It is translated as CASSPSFEGRTYEQYF. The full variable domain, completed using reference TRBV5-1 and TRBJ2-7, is KAGVTQTPRYLIKTRGQQVTLSCSPISGHRSVSWYQQTPGQGLQFLFEYFSETQRNKGNFPGRFSGRQFSNSRSEMNVSTLELGDSALYLCASSPSFEGRTYEQYFGPGTRLTVT.

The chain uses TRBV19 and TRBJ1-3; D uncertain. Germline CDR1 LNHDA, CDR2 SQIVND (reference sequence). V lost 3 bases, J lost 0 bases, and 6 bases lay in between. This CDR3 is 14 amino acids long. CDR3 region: CASSISGSGNTIYF. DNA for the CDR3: TGTGCCAGTAGTATCTCTGGCTCTGGAAACACCATATATTTT.